Presented here are 16 T cell receptor beta chains from one specimen sequenced in a study of low-dose radiotherapy and immunotherapy resistance in tumors. Primers used for first-strand cDNA, a TRAV- and TRBV-specific set, covered both alpha and beta chains. It was with a constant-region primer and a V-primer adapter that TCRs were amplified over around 18 PCR cycles. TCRdb itself ran the reads through MiXCR, one entry per CDR3 protein. The sample carries around 80,000 distinct CDR3 sequences, about a sixth recorded once. Time point given: after trial treatment. As for treatment: LDRT plus nivolumab, ipilimumab, low-dose cyclophosphamide and aspirin (RACIN trial). Sequenced material: PBMCs, taken after low-dose radiotherapy plus immunotherapy. The receptors stem from a male donor with prostate cancer.

This clonotype was observed a few times. The rearrangement joins TRBV29-1 to TRBJ2-7; TRBD2 agrees at 7 bases. Germline loops: CDR1 SQVTM, CDR2 ANQGSEA. This CDR3 region has 13 residues. V gave up 3 bases and J gave up 6 bases; unmatched junction bases: 8. The DNA for the CDR3 is TGCAGCGTTGAGCGGGAGTTCCCTCCCGAGCAGTACTTC. Encoded protein: CSVEREFPPEQYF.

This clonotype showed up many times. The chain joins TRBV28 to TRBJ2-7, with D possibly matching TRBD2 (5 bases). From germline, CDR1 is MDHEN and CDR2 SYDVKM. Trimming cost V 7 bases and J 2 bases, with 15 bases left between them. The CDR3 totals 14 residues. The CDR3 spells CASISSGEAYEQYF. The CDR3 DNA reads as TGTGCCAGCATATCCAGCGGAGAGGCCTACGAGCAGTACTTC.

This clonotype was counted ten times or more. The chain couples TRBV19 to TRBJ1-6; TRBD1 aligns across 11 bases. Germline V gene data show CDR1 as LNHDA and CDR2 as SQIVND (reference sequence). Unmatched junction bases numbered 11, after V lost 3 bases and J lost 10 bases. The CDR3 has 17 residues. Here the CDR3 reads CASSIPGQGASRSPLHF. In DNA form, the CDR3 reads TGTGCCAGTAGTATCCCCGGACAGGGGGCGTCAAGGTCACCCCTCCACTTT.

This chain joins TRBV28 and TRBJ1-2, with 8 bases that match TRBD1. Germline values: CDR1 MDHEN, CDR2 SYDVKM. The J segment lost 5 bases and the V segment lost 4 bases, leaving 3 bases of the junction unmatched. This CDR3 has 13 residues. The CDR3 nucleotides read TGTGCCAGCAGTTCAAGGACAGGGTATGGCTACACCTTC. Residues: CASSSRTGYGYTF.

Worth noting for this clonotype: A single base is all that separates this from a far larger clone, so a read error is likely. V is TRBV6-6 and J is TRBJ2-7; D unresolved. The CDR3 runs to 11 residues. With 6 bases removed from V and 5 bases from J, the gap between germline ends came to 8 bases. Germline V gives CDR1 MNHNY, CDR2 SVGAGI (reference sequence). Here the CDR3 reads CASRDLDEQYF. CDR3 coding DNA: TGTGCCAGCAGGGATTTGGACGAGCAGTACTTC.

At least ten counts were recorded for this clonotype. This chain links TRBV30 with TRBJ2-7, with 7 bases lining up with TRBD1. With V trimmed by 4 bases and J by 3 bases, 3 bases remained unmatched. The CDR3 runs 12 residues. Germline V lookup: CDR1 GTSNPN, CDR2 SVGIG (reference sequence). The CDR3 sequence is CAWTDRDYEQYF. CDR3 DNA sequence: TGTGCCTGGACCGACAGGGACTACGAGCAGTACTTC.

The sample holds many counts of this clonotype. This rearrangement joins TRBV28 to TRBJ2-7; 8 nucleotides line up with TRBD1. V was clipped by 6 bases and J by 5 bases; unmatched bases: 9. The CDR3 loop spans 14 amino acids. Germline V gene sequence: CDR1 MDHEN, CDR2 SYDVKM. The CDR3 DNA reads as TGTGCCAGCAGATCAGGGGGCCGGTTTAACGAGCAGTACTTC. It yields the protein CASRSGGRFNEQYF.

The table lists this clonotype with many counts. This sequence joins TRBV9 and TRBJ2-3, with D hard to call. Germline V lookup: CDR1 SGDLS, CDR2 YYNGEE. V was cut by 5 bases and J by 5 bases, with 6 bases left in between. CDR3 length equals 11 residues. For the CDR3, the DNA is TGTGCCAGCAGTGCAGGAGATACGCAGTATTTT. It translates to CASSAGDTQYF.

This clonotype was recorded many times. V is TRBV5-1 and J is TRBJ2-3; the D is unclear. The germline V gene encodes CDR1 SGHRS and CDR2 YFSETQ. Deletions cut 2 bases from V and 4 bases from J, with 14 bases between. The CDR3 length is 15 residues. As DNA, the CDR3 is TGCGCCAGCAGCTTTCAAGGTCCATCGTCAGATACGCAGTATTTT. This encodes CASSFQGPSSDTQYF. Drawing the rest from reference TRBV5-1 and TRBJ2-3, the complete variable domain is KAGVTQTPRYLIKTRGQQVTLSCSPISGHRSVSWYQQTPGQGLQFLFEYFSETQRNKGNFPGRFSGRQFSNSRSEMNVSTLELGDSALYLCASSFQGPSSDTQYFGPGTRLTVL.

The chain joins TRBV2 to TRBJ2-3; D is unresolved. CDR3 length: 14 residues. The V gene lost 6 bases and the J gene lost 0 bases, with 10 bases spanning the gap. Looked up from germline, CDR1 is SNHLY and CDR2 is FYNNEI. The CDR3 region has the DNA TGTGCCAGCAGGGTAGAGACTAGCACAGATACGCAGTATTTT. Encoded protein: CASRVETSTDTQYF.

The chain uses TRBV7-2 and TRBJ2-3; 12 nucleotides match TRBD2. The V gene end was trimmed by 5 bases and the J gene end by 0 bases; junction bases not matched to a gene: 6. The CDR3 is made up of 17 amino acids. Germline V lookup: CDR1 SGHTA, CDR2 FQGNSA. The CDR3 DNA reads TGTGCCAGCAGCGACAGACTAGCGGGAGTCAGCACAGATACGCAGTATTTT. Protein: CASSDRLAGVSTDTQYF.

This clonotype was seen ten or more times. This sequence joins TRBV7-2 and TRBJ2-2, with D perhaps TRBD2 (6 bases). The CDR3 has 17 residues. From germline, CDR1 is SGHTA and CDR2 FQGNSA. Trimming stripped 1 base from V and 5 bases from J, with 17 bases between. The DNA for the CDR3 is TGTGCCAGCAGCTTAGGCCTCGCGGTCCGGGGGACCGGGGAGCTGTTTTTT. Its translation: CASSLGLAVRGTGELFF.

This clonotype came up many times. The genes are TRBV7-9 and TRBJ2-5; TRBD1 matches at 12 bases. J lost 1 base, V lost 5 bases, and 2 bases had no gene match. CDR1 and CDR2 (germline): SEHNR, FQNEAQ (reference sequence). The CDR3 totals 15 residues. The CDR3 DNA reads TGTGCCAGCAGCCCGGGACAGGGGGCCCAAGAGACCCAGTACTTC. This gives the protein CASSPGQGAQETQYF.

This clonotype occurred many times. V and J are TRBV20-1 and TRBJ2-1; TRBD2 matches 8 bases. This CDR3 spans 15 amino acids. Per germline, CDR1 DFQATT and CDR2 SNEGSKA (reference sequence). V was clipped by 3 bases and J by 3 bases; unmatched bases: 7. CDR3 coding DNA: TGCAGTGCTAGGGGGCTAAGCGGGAGCTACAATGAGCAGTTCTTC. This translates into CSARGLSGSYNEQFF.

This clonotype was seen many times. V is TRBV7-2 and J is TRBJ1-3; D is undetermined. V shed 1 base and J shed 0 bases, with 4 bases lying between them. CDR1 is SGHTA and CDR2 is FQGNSA in the germline V gene. The CDR3 has 14 amino acids. DNA for the CDR3: TGTGCCAGCAGCTTAGACAGCTCTGGAAACACCATATATTTT. Translating gives CASSLDSSGNTIYF. The variable domain in full, completed from reference TRBV7-2 and TRBJ1-3, reads GAGVSQSPSNKVTEKGKDVELRCDPISGHTALYWYRQSLGQGLEFLIYFQGNSAPDKSGLPSDRFSAERTGGSVSTLTIQRTQQEDSAVYLCASSLDSSGNTIYFGEGSWLTVV.

A remark on this clonotype: A far bigger clonotype differs at one base, so this is likely a read error. The chain uses TRBV13 and TRBJ1-1; D gene uncertain. V dropped 3 bases and J dropped 2 bases, with 10 bases sitting between them. CDR3 length: 14 residues. Germline V gives CDR1 PRHDT, CDR2 FYEKMQ (reference sequence). Written as DNA, the CDR3 is TGTGCCAGCAGCTTGGTCCGGTCAAACACTGAAGCTTTCTTT. Translation: CASSLVRSNTEAFF.